This T cell receptor beta chain was recorded in a study of blood T cell repertoires in COVID-19. Study background: Donors in the United States, Italy and Spain gave samples during acute or convalescent COVID-19.

Per the original methods: Estimation of nucleated cell counts was performed using reference gene primer amplification. Sequenced by immunoSEQ multiplex PCR; TCRdb stores in-frame clones only, minus some. V and J calls and clone size are given by that table; D and trimming were obtained from the DNA. The top ten hold around 10% of the sample, which has about 210,000 clones, roughly 86% seen once. The junction had 7 bases not matched to a gene; V was cut back by 2 bases and J by 4 bases. The CDR3 loop spans 15 amino acids. CDR1 and CDR2 (germline): SGHNT, YYREEE (reference sequence). This clone appeared once. Residents of 24 US areas, aged roughly 18 to 89 years, made up the participants. Participants' own reports of clinical history determined their cohort assignment.

The source is a man between 18 and 29 years old with acute COVID-19. The sequenced sample was PBMCs or T cells enriched from blood (not recorded which). The chain uses TRBV5-4 and TRBJ2-3; 7 bases map to TRBD2. Written as DNA, the CDR3 is TGTGCCAGCAGCTTTAGGGCGGGAGTGTCAGATACGCAGTATTTT. Translation gives CASSFRAGVSDTQYF.